Each of the 12 T cell receptor beta chains below was sequenced from the same sample in a study of neurological immune-mediated disorders. TCRdb re-called the 5' RACE reads through MiXCR, storing one row per CDR3 protein. This table has about 82,000 distinct CDR3 sequences, around 2.6% appearing once. Sequencing input: PBMCs. These receptors originate from a woman younger than 45 with multiple sclerosis.

This clonotype was detected many times. The gene calls are TRBV28 and TRBJ1-5, with TRBD1 matching 7 bases. The CDR3 extends over 15 amino acids. Germline V gene lookup returns CDR1 MDHEN and CDR2 SYDVKM. J gave up 4 bases and V 6 bases, and 9 bases lay outside the gene matches. The CDR3 DNA is TGTGCCAGCAGACGAGGGGGCGGGAGAAATCAGCCCCAGCATTTT. Protein: CASRRGGGRNQPQHF.

This clonotype was observed a handful of times. V is TRBV7-2 and J is TRBJ2-2; D remains ambiguous. Trimming pared 1 base from V and 7 bases from J, leaving 7 bases between. The CDR3 extends over 13 amino acids. Per germline, CDR1 SGHTA and CDR2 FQGNSA. CDR3: CASSLGQVGELFF. The CDR3 coding sequence is TGTGCCAGCAGCTTAGGACAAGTCGGGGAGCTGTTTTTT.

This clonotype was found many times. This chain connects TRBV7-9 to TRBJ2-7; 10 nucleotides line up with TRBD2. V lost 5 bases to trimming and J lost 6 bases; unmatched junction nucleotides: 10. The CDR3 totals 15 residues. The germline V gene has CDR1 SEHNR and CDR2 FQNEAQ (reference sequence). The CDR3 loop reads CASSLGTSALREQYF. In DNA, the CDR3 is TGTGCCAGCAGCCTAGGGACTAGCGCACTACGCGAGCAGTACTTC. Together with reference TRBV7-9 and TRBJ2-7, the CDR3 gives the full variable domain: DTGVSQNPRHKITKRGQNVTFRCDPISEHNRLYWYRQTLGQGPEFLTYFQNEAQLEKSRLLSDRFSAERPKGSFSTLEIQRTEQGDSAMYLCASSLGTSALREQYFGPGTRLTVT.

This clonotype occurred many times. The chain combines TRBV29-1 with TRBJ1-1; D is undetermined. V was pared by 4 bases and J by 4 bases, with 13 bases between. The CDR3 spans 13 residues. Looked up from germline, CDR1 is SQVTM and CDR2 is ANQGSEA. CDR3 bases: TGCAGCGTTGGAGGAGCGGGGAGCACTGAAGCTTTCTTT. Its protein is CSVGGAGSTEAFF.

This clonotype has a count of ten or more. This sequence joins TRBV29-1 and TRBJ2-7, with D unresolved. CDR3 length equals 14 residues. Trimming stripped 1 base from V and 3 bases from J, with 13 bases between. The germline CDR1 and CDR2 sequences are SQVTM and ANQGSEA. The CDR3 region has the DNA TGCAGCGTTGAAGGACCCGGAAGGGACTACGAGCAGTACTTC. This encodes CSVEGPGRDYEQYF.

This clonotype was seen ten or more times. V is TRBV19 and J is TRBJ2-3; D gene ambiguous. The germline V and J ends were trimmed by 1 base and 0 bases, with 8 bases remaining between them. CDR3 size: 15 residues. Germline loops: CDR1 LNHDA, CDR2 SQIVND (reference sequence). DNA of the CDR3: TGTGCCAGTAGTATAGGGGGATGGAGCACAGATACGCAGTATTTT. Its protein is CASSIGGWSTDTQYF.

This clonotype was detected ten times or more. The rearrangement joins TRBV6-6 to TRBJ2-7, with 7 bases identical to TRBD2. Trimming removed 8 bases from V and 4 bases from J; junction bases left unmatched: 14. Germline CDR1 and CDR2: MNHNY and SVGAGI (reference sequence). CDR3 size: 15 residues. The CDR3 DNA is TGTGCCAGCCGCCCCGTCCACGAGGGAGGGTACGAGCAGTACTTC. It translates to CASRPVHEGGYEQYF.

On this clonotype: Sequence at one end of the junction differs from germline and may be a read error. The chain employs TRBV7-9 and TRBJ1-5; the D is unclear. This CDR3 is built from 14 residues. CDR1 and CDR2 (germline): SEHNR, FQNEAQ (reference sequence). For the CDR3, the DNA is TGTGCCAGCAGTTACACGGGGAGCAATAAGACCCAGAATTTT. Translated, it gives CASSYTGSNKTQNF.

This clonotype has ten or more counts. The chain recombines TRBV6-5 with TRBJ2-1, with 9 bases aligning to TRBD2. Losses at the gene ends were 5 bases for V and 5 bases for J; bases not matched to a gene: 16. The V gene's germline CDR1 is MNHEY and CDR2 SVGAGI. The CDR3 is made up of 18 amino acids. The CDR3 loop is CASSPKRTRGRAHNEQFF. CDR3 in DNA: TGTGCCAGCAGTCCTAAACGTACTCGCGGGAGGGCCCACAATGAGCAGTTCTTC.

In its sample, this clonotype was seen many times. The chain has TRBV5-5 and TRBJ2-7; 10 bases agree with TRBD2. The CDR3 is 14 amino acids. The germline V gene encodes CDR1 SGHKS and CDR2 YYEKEE (reference sequence). Trimming cost V 2 bases and J 7 bases; bases outside gene matches: 6. CDR3 nucleotide sequence: TGTGCCAGCAGCTTCTTAGCGGGAGGAGGTGAGCAGTACTTC. Translating it yields CASSFLAGGGEQYF.

This clonotype occurred many times. V is TRBV7-2 and J is TRBJ2-2; D possibly matches TRBD1 or TRBD2 (5 bases each). Germline V gene lookup returns CDR1 SGHTA and CDR2 FQGNSA. Deletions cut 11 bases from V and 2 bases from J, with 18 bases between. CDR3 length: 15 amino acids. Here the CDR3 DNA reads TGTGCCTCCTCCCGGGACCTAACCAACACCGGGGAGCTGTTTTTT. Translating gives CASSRDLTNTGELFF.

This clonotype was picked up many times. The chain links TRBV28 to TRBJ2-3, with D perhaps matching TRBD2 (6 bases). The CDR3 sequence is 14 residues long. The V end lost 2 bases, the J end lost 3 bases, and 9 bases lay between the germline ends. CDR1 and CDR2 from the germline V gene are MDHEN and SYDVKM. This chain's CDR3 is CASSLSRGTDTQYF. CDR3 sequence (DNA): TGTGCCAGCAGTTTAAGTCGGGGGACAGATACGCAGTATTTT.